This T cell receptor beta chain was documented in a study of blood T cell repertoires in COVID-19. Overall study: Samples representing acute and convalescent COVID-19 were sourced from the United States, Italy and Spain.

The CDR3 is made up of 13 amino acids. Trimming removed 4 bases at V and 6 bases at J, with 12 bases between. Germline V lookup: CDR1 SEHNR, CDR2 FQNEAQ (reference sequence). In the original workflow: Amplified reference gene primers provided the basis for estimating nucleated cell counts. The method was immunoSEQ multiplex PCR; TCRdb's version includes in-frame clones alone and lacks a portion of them. That table gives V, J and clone size, and the DNA gave D and trimming. This table has some 450,000 clones, 80% to 90% appearing once. This sequence originates from a man younger than 35 with COVID-19, enrolled during active disease. Sequenced: peripheral blood. V and J are TRBV7-9 and TRBJ1-1; weak D call: TRBD1 (6 bases). In DNA form, the CDR3 reads TGTGCCAGCAGCTCACAGGGAACCGCTGAAGCTTTCTTT. Translating gives CASSSQGTAEAFF.